This TCR beta chain emerged from a study of shared clonotypes between healthy human individuals. All donors qualified as healthy HIV-negative adults and had experienced no recent acute infections or vaccinations. Caucasian adults living in Nashville, Tennessee, provided all samples. Each subset's genomic DNA was shared equally among a number of immunoSEQ plates. In the authors' workflow: Junction-only sequences without quality scores were provided by ImmunoSEQ, so filtering was different. Libraries were prepared by immunoSEQ multiplex PCR; TCRdb keeps only in-frame clonotypes and omits some of them. The DNA gave D and trimming, while V, J and clone size come from that table. The sample has 450,000 to 550,000 clones, less than 85% seen once. This CDR3 spans 12 amino acids. Trimming pared 5 bases from V and 7 bases from J, leaving 11 bases between. The V gene's germline CDR1 is LGHNA and CDR2 YNFKEQ.

The V call is TRBV4-2, the J call TRBJ1-2; a weak D match, TRBD1 (6 bases). Sequencing used PBMCs. This receptor was taken from a woman in her thirties or forties in good health. Some clones in this sample may be carry-over from other donors' samples. The CDR3 loop reads CASSVQGGGYTF. CDR3 nucleotides: TGTGCCAGCAGCGTACAGGGAGGTGGCTACACCTTC.